Described below is a single T cell receptor (beta chain) sequence and its context. TCRdb keeps only in-frame clones here, not all; method: immunoSEQ multiplex PCR. Among about 76,000 clones listed, around 78% were seen once. The CDR3 has 18 residues. V lost 3 bases and J 0 bases, leaving 17 bases between the germline ends. Germline V CDR1 and CDR2: KGHSH, LQKENI. This entry belongs to a study of radiotherapy plus CTLA-4 blockade in lung cancer. The chain uses TRBV18 and TRBJ2-2; the D is unclear. This clonotype was sampled from a human donor with non-small cell lung cancer whose response to radiotherapy plus ipilimumab could not be evaluated. Some clones in this sample may be carry-over from other donors' samples. The sequencing here drew on peripheral blood, taken from a patient treated with radiotherapy plus ipilimumab. CDR3 loop: CASSPGQAVRTNTGELFF. The CDR3 DNA reads TGTGCCAGCTCACCTGGGCAGGCAGTTCGGACGAACACCGGGGAGCTGTTTTTT.